This TCR beta chain was retrieved from a study of identical twins. After template switching added a universal primer site, the resulting cDNA carried unique molecular identifiers. TCRdb reprocessed the 5' RACE reads via MiXCR and lists one record per CDR3 protein. Of about 200,000 distinct CDR3 sequences in the sample, approximately 5.9% were seen once. This clonotype appeared many times. This CDR3 has 15 amino acids. V lost 5 bases, J lost 7 bases, and 21 bases lay in between. CDR1 is LGHNA and CDR2 is YSLEER in the germline V gene. Another study also made use of these data, one on T cells expressing NK-cell markers. That source reports: Out of eight donors sequenced, seven tested HCMV-seropositive and the remaining one seronegative. A few of the donors also had these clonotypes leading their CD3+CD56-NKG2C+ fraction. It is unclear if expanded NKG2C-expressing clones target HCMV antigens.

This sequence was found in a woman aged 18-30 years in good health. The chain recombines TRBV4-3 with TRBJ2-7; D gene uncertain. Sequenced input: CD8+ T cells sorted from blood. The CDR3 protein is CASSNSALGLGEQYF. In DNA, the CDR3 is TGCGCCAGCAGCAATTCGGCCTTAGGGCTGGGGGAGCAGTACTTC.